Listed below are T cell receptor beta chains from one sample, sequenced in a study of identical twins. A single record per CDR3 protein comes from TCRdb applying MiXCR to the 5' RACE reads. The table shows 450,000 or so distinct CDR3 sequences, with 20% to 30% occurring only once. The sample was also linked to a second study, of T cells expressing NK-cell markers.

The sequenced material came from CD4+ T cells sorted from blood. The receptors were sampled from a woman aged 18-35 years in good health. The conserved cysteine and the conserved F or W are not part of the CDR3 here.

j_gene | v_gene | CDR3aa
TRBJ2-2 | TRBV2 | ASDLGTGSGELF
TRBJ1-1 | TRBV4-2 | ASSQGRDSEAF
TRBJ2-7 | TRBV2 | ASLGWGSTKQY
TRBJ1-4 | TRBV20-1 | SARVGNNEKLF
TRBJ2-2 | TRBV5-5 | ASSLPAGSVNTGELF
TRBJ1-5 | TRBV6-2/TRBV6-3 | ASRPDETGIGHQPQH
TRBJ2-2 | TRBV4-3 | ASSQDSGELF
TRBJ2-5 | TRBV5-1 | ASSLALRGSEETQY
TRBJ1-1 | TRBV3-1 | ASSQYLTTEAF
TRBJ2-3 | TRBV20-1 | SARGGWVTQY
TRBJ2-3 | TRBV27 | ASSSGTSKGPDTQY
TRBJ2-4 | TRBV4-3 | ASSLKRDPTAKNIQY
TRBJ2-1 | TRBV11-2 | ASSLLRVSYNEQF
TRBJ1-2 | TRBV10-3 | AISENRGGYT
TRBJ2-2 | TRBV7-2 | ASSSRIIMAGELF
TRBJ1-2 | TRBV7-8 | ASSLSRTGHGYT